This TCR beta chain was retrieved from a study of blood T cell repertoires in COVID-19. Libraries were prepared by immunoSEQ multiplex PCR; TCRdb keeps only in-frame clonotypes and omits some of them. This sample has tens of thousands of clones, with approximately 92% found just once. Germline V gives CDR1 WNHNN, CDR2 SYGVQD (reference sequence). Trimming shortened V by 3 bases and J by 3 bases, and 20 bases separated the two germline ends. The CDR3 runs to 18 residues. The specimen was peripheral blood. The genes are TRBV10-1 and TRBJ1-4; D is possibly TRBD1 (5 bases). The clonotype comes from a man in his 60s with acute or convalescent COVID-19. The DNA for the CDR3 is TGCGCCAGCAGTGATTCGTTTGGGCAGGGCAGCGCTAATGAAAAACTGTTTTTT. Its protein product is CASSDSFGQGSANEKLFF.